These 28 T cell receptor beta chains share one sample of origin, sequenced in a study of blood T cells in healthy people across ages. Primed by a sample-barcoded 5' primer and a J-beta primer mix, a second PCR proceeded for about 7 to 12 cycles. TCRdb redid the calling of the 5' RACE reads with MiXCR, one entry per CDR3 protein. The sample lists 1.5 million to 2 million distinct CDR3 sequences, roughly 32% seen once, with around 10% in the top ten. The sample was blood. These receptors were obtained from a woman aged 25 to 39 in good health.

This clonotype was seen more than once but under ten times. The gene calls are TRBV6-5 and TRBJ2-7; possible D gene TRBD2, 7 bases. The ends were cut back, 0 bases at V and 5 bases at J, with 14 bases in the middle. Per the germline V gene, CDR1 is MNHEY and CDR2 is SVGAGI. This CDR3 contains 15 residues. CDR3 protein: CASSYSTTGRDEQYF. CDR3 DNA: TGTGCCAGCAGTTACTCGACCACAGGGAGGGACGAGCAGTACTTC.

This clonotype came up many times. The germline gene is not matched at one end of the junction; a read error may be the cause. V and J are TRBV5-1 and TRBJ2-1, with D possibly TRBD1 on 6 matching bases. The CDR3 has 13 amino acids. Looked up from germline, CDR1 is SGHRS and CDR2 is YFSETQ. The CDR3 DNA reads as TGTGCCAGCAGCTTAGGACAGTACAATGAGCAGTTCTTC. It encodes CASSLGQYNEQFF.

Note on this clonotype: A junction end diverges from the germline sequence, so it may reflect a read error. V gene TRBV4-2 combines with J gene TRBJ2-3; D ambiguous. The CDR3 totals 16 residues. Germline V gene sequence: CDR1 LGHNA, CDR2 YNFKEQ. The chain's CDR3 is CASSPGDRPSTDTKYF. For the CDR3, the DNA is TGTGCCAGCAGCCCCGGCGACCGACCGAGCACAGATACGAAGTATTTT.

V gene TRBV7-9 combines with J gene TRBJ2-5; 14 nucleotides align to TRBD2. Trimming took 7 bases from V and 4 from J; bases not matched to a gene: 14. Germline V gene data show CDR1 as SEHNR and CDR2 as FQNEAQ (reference sequence). The CDR3 totals 18 residues. The CDR3 reads CASNLPGLAGAKGETQYF. The DNA of the CDR3 is TGTGCCAGCAACCTTCCGGGACTAGCGGGGGCCAAAGGAGAGACCCAGTACTTC.

This clonotype appeared a few times. This rearrangement joins TRBV20-1 to TRBJ2-1; D might be TRBD1 (6 bases). The germline V and J ends were trimmed by 3 bases and 5 bases, with 11 bases remaining between them. The length of the CDR3 is 13 residues. Germline values: CDR1 DFQATT, CDR2 SNEGSKA (reference sequence). CDR3 nucleotides: TGCAGTGCTAGTGTAGGACAGAACAATGAGCAGTTCTTC. Its translation: CSASVGQNNEQFF.

The V gene is TRBV5-1, the J gene TRBJ2-3, with TRBD2 identical over 10 bases. The CDR3 runs to 17 residues. CDR1 and CDR2 from the germline V gene are SGHRS and YFSETQ. V dropped 4 bases and J dropped 1; count of bases not matched to a gene: 9. CDR3 loop: CASSPQSGRAGTDTQYF. Here the CDR3 DNA reads TGCGCCAGCAGCCCACAGAGCGGGAGGGCCGGCACAGATACGCAGTATTTT. Looking up the rest from reference TRBV5-1 and TRBJ2-3 gives the full variable domain: KAGVTQTPRYLIKTRGQQVTLSCSPISGHRSVSWYQQTPGQGLQFLFEYFSETQRNKGNFPGRFSGRQFSNSRSEMNVSTLELGDSALYLCASSPQSGRAGTDTQYFGPGTRLTVL.

The sample holds many counts of this clonotype. V usage is TRBV29-1 and J usage is TRBJ2-3; TRBD2 aligns across 11 bases. There are 14 residues in the CDR3. The germline V gene encodes CDR1 SQVTM and CDR2 ANQGSEA. Trimming took 6 bases from V and 3 from J; bases not matched to a gene: 5. The CDR3 nucleotides are TGCAGCGTGGTCCGACTAGCGGGAACAGATACGCAGTATTTT. Translating gives CSVVRLAGTDTQYF.

This clonotype was observed a few times. The rearrangement joins TRBV28 to TRBJ1-6; TRBD1 matches 7 bases. Trimming removed 3 bases from V and 5 bases from J; junction bases left unmatched: 4. Germline V gives CDR1 MDHEN, CDR2 SYDVKM. The CDR3 has 15 amino acids. CDR3 residues: CASSFRQGNNSPLHF. CDR3 in DNA: TGTGCCAGCAGTTTCCGACAGGGAAATAATTCACCCCTCCACTTT.

V and J are TRBV3-1 and TRBJ2-7; D not certain. Trimming removed 4 bases at V and 0 bases at J, with 10 bases between. The germline CDR1 and CDR2 sequences are LGHDT and YNNKEL (reference sequence). The CDR3 sequence is 14 residues long. CDR3 residues: CASSPSPDSYEQYF. The CDR3 DNA reads as TGTGCCAGCAGCCCCTCCCCCGACTCCTACGAGCAGTACTTC.

V and J are TRBV30 and TRBJ2-1, with TRBD2 identical over 11 bases. Germline CDR1 and CDR2: GTSNPN and SVGIG (reference sequence). With 5 bases clipped from V and 6 bases from J, the junction kept 3 bases outside the gene matches. The CDR3 spans 13 residues. The CDR3 nucleotides read TGTGCCTGGTCGACTAGCGGGGCCAATGAGCAGTTCTTC. This translates into CAWSTSGANEQFF.

There are a few counts of this clonotype. The chain carries TRBV3-1 and TRBJ1-2; TRBD1 is a possible D gene (6 bases). The V end lost 7 bases, the J end lost 2 bases, and 14 bases lay between the germline ends. CDR1 and CDR2 (germline): LGHDT, YNNKEL (reference sequence). The length of the CDR3 is 14 residues. The CDR3 loop reads CASNHHGGNYGYTF. CDR3 DNA: TGTGCCAGCAACCACCACGGGGGCAACTATGGCTACACCTTC.

As to this clonotype: This could be a read error, since a much larger clone is one nucleotide away. This rearrangement joins TRBV29-1 to TRBJ2-4, with TRBD1 matching over 7 bases. The CDR3 is 12 amino acids. With V trimmed by 4 bases and J by 13 bases, 10 bases remained unmatched. Looked up from germline, CDR1 is SQVTM and CDR2 is ANQGSEA. CDR3 residues: CSVVGGEYGQYF. The CDR3 bases are TGCAGCGTTGTAGGGGGCGAGTACGGGCAGTACTTC.

The chain carries TRBV7-6 and TRBJ2-3; the D is unclear. The V end was cut by 7 bases, the J end by 0 bases, with 20 bases between. The germline gives CDR1 SGHVS, CDR2 FNYEAQ. CDR3 length equals 17 residues. CDR3 in amino acids: CASNSHGKRASTDTQYF. For the CDR3, the DNA is TGTGCCAGCAACTCCCACGGCAAGCGAGCTAGCACAGATACGCAGTATTTT.

This rearrangement joins TRBV21-1 to TRBJ2-3; TRBD1, the table's D call, was not compared with the DNA. TRBV21-1 is tagged as a pseudogene. This CDR3 has 15 amino acids. The CDR3 protein is CASTKPQGSTDTQYF. Here the CDR3 DNA reads TGTGCCAGCACCAAACCCCAGGGGAGCACAGATACGCAGTATTTT.

V gene TRBV27 combines with J gene TRBJ2-7; TRBD1 is a possible D gene (6 bases). V was cut by 5 bases and J by 2 bases, with 13 bases left in between. Germline CDR1 is MNHEY and CDR2 is SMNVEV (reference sequence). This CDR3 has 14 residues. The CDR3: CASSMGHTTYEQYF. CDR3 nucleotide sequence: TGTGCCAGCAGTATGGGACACACGACCTACGAGCAGTACTTC.

This clonotype was observed a few times. This chain uses TRBV5-1 with TRBJ1-2; D is uncertain. Germline assignment: CDR1 SGHRS and CDR2 YFSETQ. CDR3 length: 15 residues. Trimming cost V 1 base and J 6 bases, with 16 bases left between them. In DNA, the CDR3 is TGCGCCAGCAGCTTGTCCTCTAGTATTCCCGATGGCTACACCTTC. Translating it yields CASSLSSSIPDGYTF.

V is TRBV5-6 and J is TRBJ1-2, with D perhaps matching TRBD1 (5 bases). Trimming cost V 0 bases and J 4 bases, with 13 bases left between them. The CDR3 is made up of 15 amino acids. Germline V gene data show CDR1 as SGHDT and CDR2 as YYEEEE. The CDR3 sequence: CASSLGADSVYGYTF. CDR3 DNA sequence: TGTGCCAGCAGCTTGGGGGCCGACAGCGTCTATGGCTACACCTTC.

This clonotype has just a few counts. The chain combines TRBV12-3 or TRBV12-4 with TRBJ2-2; D call uncertain. This CDR3 spans 12 amino acids. V was cut by 3 bases and J by 5 bases, with 4 bases left in between. CDR3 loop: CASSFVTGELFF. DNA for the CDR3: TGTGCCAGCAGTTTCGTGACCGGGGAGCTGTTTTTT.

This clonotype was observed a few times. The chain is built from TRBV27 and TRBJ2-3, with 10 bases matching TRBD2. The CDR3 is made up of 16 amino acids. The germline V gene encodes CDR1 MNHEY and CDR2 SMNVEV (reference sequence). After removal of 5 bases from V and 6 bases from J, the junction contained 11 bases not matched to a gene. The CDR3 sequence: CASSRLAGISGDTQYF. The DNA for the CDR3 is TGTGCCAGCAGTAGACTAGCGGGTATTTCGGGGGATACGCAGTATTTT.

This clonotype has at least ten counts. The V and J genes are TRBV20-1 and TRBJ1-2; TRBD1 matches at 7 bases. Trimming took 5 bases from V and 5 from J; bases not matched to a gene: 5. CDR1 is DFQATT and CDR2 is SNEGSKA in the germline V gene (reference sequence). This CDR3 is built from 12 residues. CDR3 loop: CSASDRTYGYTF. For the CDR3, the DNA is TGCAGTGCTTCGGACAGGACATATGGCTACACCTTC.

This chain links TRBV13 with TRBJ1-2; D unclear. The CDR3 length is 13 residues. Germline V gene lookup returns CDR1 PRHDT and CDR2 FYEKMQ (reference sequence). Trimming removed 5 bases from V and 2 bases from J, with 9 bases in between. CDR3 region: CASSPALNYGYTF. The CDR3 nucleotides are TGTGCCAGCAGCCCGGCCTTAAACTATGGCTACACCTTC.

The genes are TRBV15 and TRBJ1-5; the D is unclear. CDR3 length: 13 residues. Germline V gives CDR1 LNHNV, CDR2 YYDKDF (reference sequence). Trimming took off 3 bases at V and 4 bases at J, with 7 bases between the two ends. Here the CDR3 reads CATSRYPNQPQHF. The CDR3 DNA reads TGTGCCACCAGCAGGTATCCGAATCAGCCCCAGCATTTT.

The rearrangement joins TRBV29-1 to TRBJ2-1; unclear D gene. Germline CDR1 is SQVTM and CDR2 is ANQGSEA. V was trimmed by 1 base and J by 4 bases, leaving 5 bases between them. The CDR3 is 12 amino acids. The CDR3 loop is CSVEVWYNEQFF. The CDR3 region has the DNA TGCAGCGTTGAAGTCTGGTACAATGAGCAGTTCTTC.

The CDR3 is CASRSTGSHSNQPQHF. CDR3 in DNA: TGTGCCAGCAGGTCGACAGGGTCTCATAGCAATCAGCCCCAGCATTTT. The J gene is TRBJ1-5, the V gene TRBV28; 7 bases are shared with TRBD1. V shed 6 bases, J shed 0 bases, and the junction held 8 bases outside the gene matches. In germline, CDR1 is MDHEN, CDR2 SYDVKM. The CDR3 has 16 amino acids.

There are a few counts of this clonotype. The genes are TRBV6-5 and TRBJ2-5; tentative D call: TRBD2 (5 bases). Germline V gene sequence: CDR1 MNHEY, CDR2 SVGAGI. Trimming stripped 5 bases from V and 0 bases from J, with 13 bases between. The CDR3 length is 15 residues. This CDR3 is CASSTHRGNQETQYF. CDR3 bases: TGTGCCAGCAGTACCCACCGGGGAAACCAAGAGACCCAGTACTTC.

This chain connects TRBV27 to TRBJ1-4; no clear D gene. CDR1 and CDR2 from the germline V gene are MNHEY and SMNVEV (reference sequence). The V end lost 1 base, the J end lost 4 bases, and 10 bases lay between the germline ends. The CDR3 contains 15 residues. CDR3 nucleotide sequence: TGTGCCAGCAGTTTATGGGCAGAAGATAATGAAAAACTGTTTTTT. This translates into CASSLWAEDNEKLFF.

This clonotype was observed a few times. The CDR3 DNA follows: TGCAGTGCTAGTTCGCAGGCCGAACCATATGCGGAGCAGTACTTC. It encodes CSASSQAEPYAEQYF. This chain joins TRBV20-1 and TRBJ2-7; D is uncertain. The CDR3 runs to 15 residues. Germline CDR1 is DFQATT and CDR2 is SNEGSKA (reference sequence). V lost 3 bases to trimming and J lost 7 bases, with 22 bases between them.

The chain carries TRBV20-1 and TRBJ1-5; D ambiguous. The CDR3 covers 12 residues. Trimming shortened V by 6 bases and J by 4 bases, and 10 bases separated the two germline ends. The germline CDR1 and CDR2 sequences are DFQATT and SNEGSKA (reference sequence). The CDR3 region has the DNA TGCAGTGCCAAGTTGGGGAATCAGCCCCAGCATTTT. Protein sequence: CSAKLGNQPQHF.